The 21 T cell receptor beta chains below were found in one sample sequenced in a study of blood T cell repertoires in COVID-19. Assay used: immunoSEQ multiplex PCR; TCRdb lists only in-frame clones, some missing. The profile shows a few hundred thousand clones, 80% to 85% of them singletons. Sequencing input: PBMCs or T cells enriched from blood (not recorded which). The receptors originated from a man over 45 who had recovered from COVID-19.

The V and J genes are TRBV6-5 and TRBJ1-1, with 10 bases that match TRBD1. V shed 7 bases, J shed 8 bases, and the junction held 13 bases outside the gene matches. This CDR3 comprises 15 residues. Germline assignment: CDR1 MNHEY and CDR2 SVGAGI. CDR3 coding DNA: TGTGCCAGCATGGGACAGGGGTCTCGGCGGCGCGAAGCTTTCTTT. Protein: CASMGQGSRRREAFF.

The J gene is TRBJ2-1, the V gene TRBV7-2, with 9 bases fitting TRBD2. The germline gives CDR1 SGHTA, CDR2 FQGNSA. The V segment lost 4 bases and the J segment 9 bases; nucleotides outside the gene matches: 7. This CDR3 spans 14 amino acids. CDR3 sequence: CASSSRRGGSEQFF. Here the CDR3 DNA reads TGTGCCAGCAGCTCCCGGCGGGGGGGTAGTGAGCAGTTCTTC.

The genes are TRBV19 and TRBJ1-1, with D possibly being TRBD1 (6 bases). The CDR3 contains 13 residues. Trimming left V 7 bases short and J 4 bases short, with 13 bases between. Germline CDR1 is LNHDA and CDR2 is SQIVND (reference sequence). In DNA, the CDR3 is TGTGCCAGTAATACCAGGGGCGCCACTGAAGCTTTCTTT. It yields the protein CASNTRGATEAFF.

V usage is TRBV2 and J usage is TRBJ2-4, with a tentative D call TRBD2 (5 bases). Trimming removed 3 bases at V and 0 bases at J, with 6 bases between. The germline V gene has CDR1 SNHLY and CDR2 FYNNEI. The CDR3 totals 14 residues. CDR3 coding DNA: TGTGCCAGCAGTGACGGGGTAGCCAAAAACATTCAGTACTTC. Translating it yields CASSDGVAKNIQYF.

The rearrangement links TRBV30 to TRBJ1-6; D is unclear. The ends were cut back, 5 bases at V and 0 bases at J, with 8 bases in the middle. The CDR3 is made up of 14 amino acids. The germline CDR1 and CDR2 sequences are GTSNPN and SVGIG (reference sequence). The CDR3 here is CAWVLSSYNSPLHF. The CDR3 DNA sequence: TGTGCCTGGGTTCTTAGCTCCTATAATTCACCCCTCCACTTT.

This clone was counted a few times. This chain joins TRBV11-3 and TRBJ2-3; maybe TRBD2 (6 bases). The CDR3 has 13 amino acids. The germline V and J ends were trimmed by 5 bases and 11 bases, with 17 bases remaining between them. The germline V gene encodes CDR1 SGHNT and CDR2 YENEEA. The CDR3 coding sequence is TGTGCCAGCAGCACGGGAGAGGACTACGAGCAGTATTTT. It specifies CASSTGEDYEQYF.

The chain employs TRBV7-2 and TRBJ1-1, with D unresolved. The length of the CDR3 is 13 residues. Germline-derived CDR1 and CDR2 are SGHTA and FQGNSA. Trimming took off 3 bases at V and 0 bases at J, with 5 bases between the two ends. CDR3 amino acids: CASSFSVNTEAFF. CDR3 in DNA: TGTGCCAGCAGCTTTAGTGTGAACACTGAAGCTTTCTTT.

The gene calls are TRBV14 and TRBJ2-7; perhaps TRBD1 as D (6 bases). Deletions cut 1 base from V and 3 bases from J, with 13 bases between. Germline V CDR1 and CDR2: SGHDN, FVKESK. There are 15 residues in the CDR3. CDR3 in amino acids: CASSQGGRGIYEQYF. CDR3 DNA: TGTGCCAGCAGCCAAGGAGGCAGGGGCATCTACGAGCAGTACTTC.

The V gene is TRBV28, the J gene TRBJ1-5; D uncertain. Germline V gene lookup returns CDR1 MDHEN and CDR2 SYDVKM. This CDR3 is built from 14 residues. Trimming took off 3 bases at V and 1 base at J, with 7 bases between the two ends. The CDR3 region has the DNA TGTGCCAGCAGTTTGGGAGGGAGCAATCAGCCCCAGCATTTT. Translated, it gives CASSLGGSNQPQHF.

This sequence joins TRBV7-9 and TRBJ2-1; 10 nucleotides match TRBD2. Per germline, CDR1 SEHNR and CDR2 FQNEAQ (reference sequence). V trimming: 0 bases; J trimming: 5 bases; junction bases outside the gene matches: 4. This CDR3 has 16 residues. The CDR3 nucleotides are TGTGCCAGCAGCTTAGCCCCTAGCGGGAGCAACAATGAGCAGTTCTTC. Translating it yields CASSLAPSGSNNEQFF.

This clone was found a few times. The chain carries TRBV3-1 (or the pseudogene TRBV3-2) and TRBJ1-5, with D uncertain. This CDR3 comprises 13 residues. CDR1 and CDR2 from the germline V gene are LGHDT and YNNKEL (reference sequence). V was shortened by 1 base and J by 7 bases, with 8 bases between the two germline ends. The CDR3 reads CASSQGQWQPQHF. As DNA, the CDR3 is TGTGCCAGCAGCCAAGGCCAGTGGCAGCCCCAGCATTTT.

This chain links TRBV25-1 with TRBJ1-5, with 9 nucleotides matching TRBD1. This CDR3 has 17 residues. CDR1 and CDR2 from the germline V gene are MGHDK and SYGVNS. V shed 5 bases and J 6 bases; nucleotides not matched to a gene: 14. This CDR3 is CASSCLTGQGRTQPQHF. The CDR3, as DNA: TGTGCCAGCAGTTGCCTGACGGGACAGGGACGGACTCAGCCCCAGCATTTT.

The genes are TRBV18 and TRBJ1-2; 9 bases match TRBD1. CDR3 length: 14 residues. The V gene's germline CDR1 is KGHSH and CDR2 LQKENI. After removal of 6 bases from V and 6 bases from J, the junction contained 8 bases not matched to a gene. The DNA of the CDR3 is TGTGCCAGCTCGCCGGGACAGGGAATGAATGGCTACACCTTC. It yields the protein CASSPGQGMNGYTF.

The gene calls are TRBV24-1 and TRBJ1-2; D unresolved. CDR1 is KGHDR and CDR2 is SFDVKD in the germline V gene. The V end was cut by 4 bases, the J end by 0 bases, with 5 bases between. The CDR3 runs to 13 residues. This CDR3 is CATSETANYGYTF. CDR3 nucleotides: TGTGCCACCAGTGAAACAGCTAACTATGGCTACACCTTC.

V is TRBV9 and J is TRBJ1-1; a possible D gene is TRBD1 (5 bases). The V end was cut by 3 bases, the J end by 4 bases, with 16 bases between. Germline CDR1 is SGDLS and CDR2 is YYNGEE. The CDR3 runs 15 residues. DNA of the CDR3: TGTGCCAGCAGCGCCTTCCAGGGTGGGGTCACTGAAGCTTTCTTT. Residues: CASSAFQGGVTEAFF.

The V gene is TRBV11-2, the J gene TRBJ1-2, with 7 nucleotides matching TRBD1. Per germline, CDR1 SGHAT and CDR2 FQNNGV. V lost 1 base to trimming and J lost 8 bases; unmatched junction nucleotides: 7. This CDR3 region has 14 residues. The CDR3 is CASSLVTGAQGYTF. The CDR3 bases are TGTGCCAGCAGCTTAGTTACAGGGGCGCAGGGCTACACCTTC. Full variable domain (rest looked up from reference TRBV11-2 and TRBJ1-2): EAGVAQSPRYKIIEKRQSVAFWCNPISGHATLYWYQQILGQGPKLLIQFQNNGVVDDSQLPKDRFSAERLKGVDSTLKIQPAKLEDSAVYLCASSLVTGAQGYTFGSGTRLTVV.

The genes are TRBV5-1 and TRBJ1-1; D not certain. Trimming removed 3 bases at V and 0 bases at J, with 9 bases between. The germline CDR1 and CDR2 sequences are SGHRS and YFSETQ. The CDR3 has 14 amino acids. The CDR3 loop is CASSWGEVNTEAFF. Here the CDR3 DNA reads TGCGCCAGCAGCTGGGGAGAGGTGAACACTGAAGCTTTCTTT.

The chain combines TRBV7-9 with TRBJ2-2; possible D gene TRBD2, 6 bases. V lost 5 bases, J lost 2 bases, and 12 bases lay in between. Germline CDR1 and CDR2: SEHNR and FQNEAQ (reference sequence). This CDR3 spans 15 amino acids. CDR3 loop: CASSRLGINTGELFF. DNA for the CDR3: TGTGCCAGCAGCAGACTAGGAATAAACACCGGGGAGCTGTTTTTT.

V usage is TRBV19 and J usage is TRBJ2-7, with 9 bases that match TRBD1. The germline gives CDR1 LNHDA, CDR2 SQIVND (reference sequence). This CDR3 contains 14 residues. The ends lost 7 bases at V and 4 bases at J; junction bases unmatched: 8. CDR3 coding DNA: TGTGCCAGTATATCCGGGACAGGGCTTTACGAGCAGTACTTC. Protein product: CASISGTGLYEQYF.

V usage is TRBV21-1 and J usage is TRBJ2-5; the table's D call, TRBD2, has no DNA check behind it. TRBV21-1 is listed as a pseudogene. The CDR3 is made up of 16 amino acids. CDR3 amino acids: CASSEMLTALGGTQYF. The CDR3 DNA is TGTGCCAGCAGCGAGATGCTGACGGCCCTAGGCGGGACCCAGTACTTC.

This clone was observed a single time. This rearrangement joins TRBV5-1 to TRBJ2-3; no clear D. Germline-derived CDR1 and CDR2 are SGHRS and YFSETQ. Trimming cost V 0 bases and J 4 bases, with 12 bases left between them. This CDR3 has 15 amino acids. The CDR3 coding sequence is TGCGCCAGCAGCTTGGGCTTCCGAGGCCCAGATACGCAGTATTTT. The encoded protein is CASSLGFRGPDTQYF.